This is a list of T cell receptor beta chains from one sample in a study of blood T cell repertoires in COVID-19. Assay: immunoSEQ multiplex PCR; the TCRdb copy retains only in-frame clones and omits some. The table lists 75,000 to 100,000 clones, 83% of them singletons. Sequencing input: peripheral blood. These TCRs come from a woman aged 80 or over with acute or convalescent COVID-19. Both conserved end residues are part of each CDR3. The D gene is left open where the match is weak. Rows give clone size only sometimes, using once, few, many, or a class for an expanded clone.

j_call,d_call,clone_size,v_call,cdr3_nt,cdr3_aa
TRBJ2-2,TRBD1,-,TRBV15,TGTGCCACCAGCAGAGATTCGAGGTTCATACAGGGGCGGACCGGGGAGCTGTTTTTT,CATSRDSRFIQGRTGELFF
TRBJ1-4,TRBD1,-,TRBV6-5,TGTGCCAGCAGTTACTCGAGACAGGGAGGCGAAAAACTGTTTTTT,CASSYSRQGGEKLFF
TRBJ2-5,TRBD2,medium-sized,TRBV5-4,TGTGCCAGCAGCCAGACTAGCGGGAGAGGTGAGACCCAGTACTTC,CASSQTSGRGETQYF
TRBJ2-7,-,-,TRBV7-2,TGTGCCAGCAGCACCGGAGGCTCGCAGTACTTC,CASSTGGSQYF
TRBJ2-1,TRBD2,once,TRBV7-2,TGTGCCAGCAGCTTAGCCCGGCGGGAGAGGTTCTTC,CASSLARRERFF
TRBJ2-7,-,once,TRBV6-1,TGTGCCAGCAGTGCACGCAGGGGAGGGGGTACCTACGAGCAGTACTTC,CASSARRGGGTYEQYF
TRBJ2-3,-,-,TRBV6-2/TRBV6-3,TGTGCCAGCAGTTCCCCGCGACAAATTAGCACAGATACGCAGTATTTT,CASSSPRQISTDTQYF
TRBJ2-2,-,-,TRBV9,TGTGCCAGCAGCCGAGGTAGTTCGGACACCGGGGAGCTGTTTTTT,CASSRGSSDTGELFF
TRBJ2-4,-,few,TRBV3-1/TRBV3-2,TGTGCCAGCAGCCAAGTGCCGGGGAAGGACATTCAGTACTTC,CASSQVPGKDIQYF
TRBJ2-3,-,few,TRBV18,TGTGCCAGCTCACCCGGGGTAGGGGATACGCAGTATTTT,CASSPGVGDTQYF
TRBJ2-7,-,-,TRBV7-6,TGTGCCAGCAGCCCACGCGCCTACGAGCAGTACTTC,CASSPRAYEQYF
TRBJ1-2,TRBD1,once,TRBV4-1,TGCGCCAGCAGCCAACGGACAGGGCGGCAGGGCTATGGCTACACCTTC,CASSQRTGRQGYGYTF
TRBJ2-1,-,-,TRBV9,TGTGCCAGCAGCCCGTCAGGAGGGCCTTACAATGAGCAGTTCTTC,CASSPSGGPYNEQFF
TRBJ1-2,TRBD1,-,TRBV29-1,TGCAGCGTTTCAAGACAGGGATCCTATGGCTACACCTTC,CSVSRQGSYGYTF
TRBJ2-7,-,-,TRBV6-5,TGTGCCAGCAGTTACTCCGAACAGGGTGGGTACGAGCAGTACTTC,CASSYSEQGGYEQYF
TRBJ2-7,-,many,TRBV21-1,TGTGCCAGCAGCAAACTCGAAGACAGGTCGACGGGCGAGCAGTACTTC,CASSKLEDRSTGEQYF
TRBJ2-1,TRBD2,-,TRBV28,TGTGCCAGCGGACTAGCGGGAGGGGGCGATGAGCAGTTCTTC,CASGLAGGGDEQFF
TRBJ2-7,TRBD2,-,TRBV4-2,TGTGCCAGCAGCCAAGAGGGGGGGGACTACGAGCAGTACTTC,CASSQEGGDYEQYF
TRBJ1-2,-,-,TRBV5-1,TGCGCCAGCAGCTTGGATGGTCAGTTGACTAACTATGGCTACACCTTC,CASSLDGQLTNYGYTF
TRBJ2-7,TRBD2,-,TRBV7-2,TGTGCCAGCAGCTTAGACTACCTCTGGACTAGCGGGAGATCCGAGCAGTACTTC,CASSLDYLWTSGRSEQYF
TRBJ2-3,TRBD2,-,TRBV10-3,TGTGCCATCAACCCTAGCGGGAGGGCCAGCGCAGATACGCAGTATTTT,CAINPSGRASADTQYF
TRBJ2-2,-,-,TRBV25-1,TGTGCCACCTTGAGCGGTAACACCGGGGAGCTGTTTTTT,CATLSGNTGELFF
TRBJ2-5,TRBD1,-,TRBV9,TGTGCCAGCAGCGTAGGCGATCCAGGGGGCATAGAGACCCAGTACTTC,CASSVGDPGGIETQYF
TRBJ2-1,-,-,TRBV5-4,TGTGCCAGCAGCTCTATTACTAGCCGATACAATGAGCAGTTCTTC,CASSSITSRYNEQFF
TRBJ2-7,-,-,TRBV10-3,TGTGCCATCAGTGACAGGTTAACCTCCTACGAGCAGTACTTC,CAISDRLTSYEQYF
TRBJ1-1,-,-,TRBV2,TGTGCCAGCAGTGAAGCCCTATTCGGACAGATGAACACTGAAGCTTTCTTT,CASSEALFGQMNTEAFF
TRBJ2-7,-,few,TRBV5-6,TGTGCCAGCAGCTCCAGGGATAGGTACGAGCAGTACTTC,CASSSRDRYEQYF
TRBJ1-2,-,-,TRBV23-1,TGCGCCAGCAGTCAATCGGGGAGGGAAGGGGCTAACTATGGCTACACCTTC,CASSQSGREGANYGYTF
TRBJ2-7,TRBD2,-,TRBV12-3/TRBV12-4,TGTGCCAGCAGTCCGGGACTAGCGGAGCAGTACTTC,CASSPGLAEQYF
TRBJ1-2,TRBD1,-,TRBV23-1,TGCGCCAGCAGTCAATCTGGGACAGGGTATGGCTACACCTTC,CASSQSGTGYGYTF
TRBJ1-2,TRBD1,-,TRBV28,TGTGCCAGCAGTCCTGGGACAGGGATATATGGCTACACCTTC,CASSPGTGIYGYTF
TRBJ2-3,-,-,TRBV12-3/TRBV12-4,TGTGCCAGCAGTTGGGGGGCAGATACGCAGTATTTT,CASSWGADTQYF
TRBJ1-5,-,-,TRBV21-1,TGTGCCAGCAGCCCACCCGCCAGGGTCTATCAGCCCCAGCATTTT,CASSPPARVYQPQHF
TRBJ1-3,-,-,TRBV5-5,TGTGCCAGCAGCTTGTGGACAGCAGAAGGCACCATATATTTT,CASSLWTAEGTIYF
TRBJ2-7,TRBD1,-,TRBV6-2/TRBV6-3,TGTGCCAGCAGCAGACGGCCGGGGACAGGGGGCTACGAGCAGTACTTC,CASSRRPGTGGYEQYF
TRBJ2-5,TRBD1,-,TRBV7-7,TGTGCTAGCAGCCCAGGGACAGGGGGAGGTGGAGAGACCCAGTACTTC,CASSPGTGGGGETQYF
TRBJ1-5,-,few,TRBV7-6,TGTGCCAGCAGCTTAGATAAGGGGAGCAATCAGCCCCAGCATTTT,CASSLDKGSNQPQHF
TRBJ1-3,-,-,TRBV30,TGTGCCTGGGATCAAAAACACCAGGGTTCTGGAAACACCATATATTTT,CAWDQKHQGSGNTIYF
TRBJ1-2,-,-,TRBV18,TGTGCCAGCTCACCGCGGGGGGTGGACTATGGCTACACCTTC,CASSPRGVDYGYTF
TRBJ2-7,TRBD1,-,TRBV20-1,TGCAGTGCTAGTGGTAGGGGGCGCGGCGAGCAGTACTTC,CSASGRGRGEQYF